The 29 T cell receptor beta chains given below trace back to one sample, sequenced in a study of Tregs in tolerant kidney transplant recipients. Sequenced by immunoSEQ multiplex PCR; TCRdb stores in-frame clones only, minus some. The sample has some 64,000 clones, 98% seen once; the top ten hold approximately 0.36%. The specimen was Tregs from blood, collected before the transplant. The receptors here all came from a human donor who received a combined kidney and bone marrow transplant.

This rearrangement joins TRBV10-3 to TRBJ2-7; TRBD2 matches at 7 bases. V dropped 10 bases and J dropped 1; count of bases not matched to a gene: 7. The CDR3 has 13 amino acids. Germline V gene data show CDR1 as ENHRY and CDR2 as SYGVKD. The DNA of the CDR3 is TGTGCCACCAAGGGACTACATTCCTACGAGCAGTACTTC. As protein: CATKGLHSYEQYF.

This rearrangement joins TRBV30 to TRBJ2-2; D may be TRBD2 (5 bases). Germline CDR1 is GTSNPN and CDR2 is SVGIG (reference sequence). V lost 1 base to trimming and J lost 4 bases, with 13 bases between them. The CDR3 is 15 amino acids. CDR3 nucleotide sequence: TGTGCCTGGAGTGGCCTCGGGGTGAGCACCGGGGAGCTGTTTTTT. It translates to CAWSGLGVSTGELFF.

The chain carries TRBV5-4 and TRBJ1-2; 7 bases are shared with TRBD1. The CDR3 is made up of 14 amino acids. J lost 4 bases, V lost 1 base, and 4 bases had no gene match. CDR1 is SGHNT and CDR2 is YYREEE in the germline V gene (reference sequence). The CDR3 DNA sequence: TGTGCCAGCAGCTTGAGGGGGCGGGCCTATGGCTACACCTTC. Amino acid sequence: CASSLRGRAYGYTF.

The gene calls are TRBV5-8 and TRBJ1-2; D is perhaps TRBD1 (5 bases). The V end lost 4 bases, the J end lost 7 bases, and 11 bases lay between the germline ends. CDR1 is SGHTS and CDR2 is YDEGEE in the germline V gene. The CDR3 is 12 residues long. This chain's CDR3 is CASSRGFGGYTF. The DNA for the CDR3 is TGTGCCAGCAGCCGGGGGTTCGGTGGCTACACCTTC.

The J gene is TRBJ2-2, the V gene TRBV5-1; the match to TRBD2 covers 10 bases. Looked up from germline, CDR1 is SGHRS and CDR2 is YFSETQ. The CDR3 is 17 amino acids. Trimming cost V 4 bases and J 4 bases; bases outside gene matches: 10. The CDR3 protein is CASSRTSGAKSTGELFF. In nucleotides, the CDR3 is TGCGCCAGCAGCAGGACTAGCGGAGCTAAGAGCACCGGGGAGCTGTTTTTT.

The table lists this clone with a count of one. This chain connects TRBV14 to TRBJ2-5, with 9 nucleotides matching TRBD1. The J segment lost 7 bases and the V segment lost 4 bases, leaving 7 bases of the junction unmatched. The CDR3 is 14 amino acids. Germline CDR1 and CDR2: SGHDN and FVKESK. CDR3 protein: CASSRGQGRGTQYF. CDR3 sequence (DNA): TGTGCCAGCAGCCGAGGACAGGGGCGAGGGACCCAGTACTTC.

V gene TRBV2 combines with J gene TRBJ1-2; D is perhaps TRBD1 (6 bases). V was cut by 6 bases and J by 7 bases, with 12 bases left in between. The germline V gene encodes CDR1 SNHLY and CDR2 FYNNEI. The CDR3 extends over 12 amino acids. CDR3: CASRETGFGYTF. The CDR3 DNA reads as TGTGCCAGCAGAGAAACAGGGTTTGGCTACACCTTC.

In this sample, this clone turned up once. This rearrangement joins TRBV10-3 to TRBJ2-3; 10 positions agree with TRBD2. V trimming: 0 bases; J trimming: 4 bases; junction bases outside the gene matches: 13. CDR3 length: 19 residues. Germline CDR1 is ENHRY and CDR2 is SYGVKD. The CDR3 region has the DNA TGTGCCATCAGTGAGTCTAGAACGAAAGCGGGGGGGCACTCAGATACGCAGTATTTT. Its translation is CAISESRTKAGGHSDTQYF.

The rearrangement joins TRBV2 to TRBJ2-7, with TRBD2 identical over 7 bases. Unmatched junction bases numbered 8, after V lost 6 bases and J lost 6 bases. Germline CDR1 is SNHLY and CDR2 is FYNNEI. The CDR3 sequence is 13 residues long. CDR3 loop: CASSVGGGGEQYF. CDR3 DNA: TGTGCCAGCAGCGTCGGTGGGGGGGGCGAGCAGTACTTC.

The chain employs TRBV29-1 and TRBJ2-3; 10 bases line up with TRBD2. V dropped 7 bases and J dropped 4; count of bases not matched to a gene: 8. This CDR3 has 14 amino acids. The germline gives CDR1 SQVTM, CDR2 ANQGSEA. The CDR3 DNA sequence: TGCAGCGCCGAACTAGCGGGGCGGGCAGATACGCAGTATTTT. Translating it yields CSAELAGRADTQYF.

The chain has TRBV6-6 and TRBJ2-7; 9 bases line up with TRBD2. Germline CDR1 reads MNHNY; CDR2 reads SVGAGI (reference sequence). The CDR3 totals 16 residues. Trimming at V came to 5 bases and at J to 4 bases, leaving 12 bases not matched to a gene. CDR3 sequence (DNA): TGTGCCAGCAGTACCGGGACTAGCTCACATACGTACGAGCAGTACTTC. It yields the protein CASSTGTSSHTYEQYF.

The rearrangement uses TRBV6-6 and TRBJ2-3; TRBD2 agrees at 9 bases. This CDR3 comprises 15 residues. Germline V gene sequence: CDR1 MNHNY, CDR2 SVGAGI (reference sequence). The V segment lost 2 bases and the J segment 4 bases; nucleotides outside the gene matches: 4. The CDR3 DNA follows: TGTGCCAGCAGTTACCCCGCGGGAGGGCCAGATACGCAGTATTTT. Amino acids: CASSYPAGGPDTQYF.

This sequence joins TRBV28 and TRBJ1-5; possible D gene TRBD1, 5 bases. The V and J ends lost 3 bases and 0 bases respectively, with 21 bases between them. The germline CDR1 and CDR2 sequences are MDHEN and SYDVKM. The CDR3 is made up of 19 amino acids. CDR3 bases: TGTGCCAGCAGTTTCCTCAGCTTTTTGGGAGGGGCTAGCAATCAGCCCCAGCATTTT. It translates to CASSFLSFLGGASNQPQHF. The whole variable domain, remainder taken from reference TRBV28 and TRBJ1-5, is DVKVTQSSRYLVKRTGEKVFLECVQDMDHENMFWYRQDPGLGLRLIYFSYDVKMKEKGDIPEGYSVSREKKERFSLILESASTNQTSMYLCASSFLSFLGGASNQPQHFGDGTRLSIL.

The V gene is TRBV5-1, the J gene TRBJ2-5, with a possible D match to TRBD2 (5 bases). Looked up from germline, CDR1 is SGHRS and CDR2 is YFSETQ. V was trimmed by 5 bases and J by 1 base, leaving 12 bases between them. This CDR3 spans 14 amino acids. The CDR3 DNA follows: TGCGCCAGCAGACTCCTAGGAGGCCAAGAGACCCAGTACTTC. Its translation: CASRLLGGQETQYF.

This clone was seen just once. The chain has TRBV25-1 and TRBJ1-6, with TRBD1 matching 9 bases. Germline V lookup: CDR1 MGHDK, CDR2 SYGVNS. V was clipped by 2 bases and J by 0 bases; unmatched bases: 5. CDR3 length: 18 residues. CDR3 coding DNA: TGTGCCAGCAGTGAAACAGGGGGCCCAAGCTCCTATAATTCACCCCTCCACTTT. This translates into CASSETGGPSSYNSPLHF. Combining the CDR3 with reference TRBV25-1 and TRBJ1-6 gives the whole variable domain EADIYQTPRYLVIGTGKKITLECSQTMGHDKMYWYQQDPGMELHLIHYSYGVNSTEKGDLSSESTVSRIRTEHFPLTLESARPSHTSQYLCASSETGGPSSYNSPLHFGNGTRLTVT.

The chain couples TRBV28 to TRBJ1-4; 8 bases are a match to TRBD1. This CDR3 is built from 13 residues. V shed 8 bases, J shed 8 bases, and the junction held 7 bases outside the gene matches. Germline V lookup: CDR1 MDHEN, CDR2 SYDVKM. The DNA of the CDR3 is TGTGCCAGCTGGGGACAGGCTTGGGAAAAACTGTTTTTT. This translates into CASWGQAWEKLFF.

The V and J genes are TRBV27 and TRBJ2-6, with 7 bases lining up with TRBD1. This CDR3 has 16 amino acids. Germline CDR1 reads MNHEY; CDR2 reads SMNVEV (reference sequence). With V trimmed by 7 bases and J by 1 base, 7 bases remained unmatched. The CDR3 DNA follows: TGTGCCAGCACGAGACAGGGTGGTTCTGGGGCCAACGTCCTGACTTTC. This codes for CASTRQGGSGANVLTF.

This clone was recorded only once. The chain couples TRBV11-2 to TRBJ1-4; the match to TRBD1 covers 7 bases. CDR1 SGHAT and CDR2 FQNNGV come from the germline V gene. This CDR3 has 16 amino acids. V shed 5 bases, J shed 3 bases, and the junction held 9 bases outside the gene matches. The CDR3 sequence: CASSKTGGQSNEKLFF. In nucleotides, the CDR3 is TGTGCCAGCAGCAAAACCGGGGGACAGTCTAATGAAAAACTGTTTTTT.

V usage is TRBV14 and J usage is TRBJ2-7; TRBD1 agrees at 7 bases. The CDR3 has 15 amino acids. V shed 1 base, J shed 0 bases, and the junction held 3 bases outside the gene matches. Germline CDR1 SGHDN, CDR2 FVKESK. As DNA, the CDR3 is TGTGCCAGCAGCCAAGGGTCAGGGGGCTCCTACGAGCAGTACTTC. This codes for CASSQGSGGSYEQYF.

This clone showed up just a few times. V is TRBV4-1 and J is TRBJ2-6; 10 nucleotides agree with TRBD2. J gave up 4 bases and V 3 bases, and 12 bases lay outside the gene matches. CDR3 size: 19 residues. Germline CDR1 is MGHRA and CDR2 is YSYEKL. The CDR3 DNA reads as TGCGCCAGCAGCCACGCCTGGGGAGCGGGAGGGCAAGGGGCCAACGTCCTGACTTTC. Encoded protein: CASSHAWGAGGQGANVLTF.

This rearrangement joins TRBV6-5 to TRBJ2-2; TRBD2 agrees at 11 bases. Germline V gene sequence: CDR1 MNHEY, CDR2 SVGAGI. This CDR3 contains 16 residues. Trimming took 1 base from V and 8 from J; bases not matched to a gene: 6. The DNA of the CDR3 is TGTGCCAGCAGTTACTTGTTAGCGGGGGGGCTTGGGGAGCTGTTTTTT. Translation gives CASSYLLAGGLGELFF.

CDR3 sequence (DNA): TGCGCCAGCAGCTTGGCCGTACAGGCCACAGATACGCAGTATTTT. This encodes CASSLAVQATDTQYF. This rearrangement joins TRBV5-1 to TRBJ2-3; D is possibly TRBD1 (5 bases). The CDR3 extends over 15 amino acids. From germline, CDR1 is SGHRS and CDR2 YFSETQ. Trimming took off 0 bases at V and 2 bases at J, with 10 bases between the two ends. Filled out from reference TRBV5-1 and TRBJ2-3, the complete variable domain reads KAGVTQTPRYLIKTRGQQVTLSCSPISGHRSVSWYQQTPGQGLQFLFEYFSETQRNKGNFPGRFSGRQFSNSRSEMNVSTLELGDSALYLCASSLAVQATDTQYFGPGTRLTVL.

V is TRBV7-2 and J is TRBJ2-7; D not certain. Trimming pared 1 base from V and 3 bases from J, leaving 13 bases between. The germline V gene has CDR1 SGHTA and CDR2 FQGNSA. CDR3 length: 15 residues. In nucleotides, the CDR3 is TGTGCCAGCAGCTTAGAGTTTTTAAGCTACTACGAGCAGTACTTC. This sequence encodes CASSLEFLSYYEQYF.

CDR3 sequence reads: CSGTGWETQYF. In DNA, the CDR3 is TGCAGTGGGACAGGGTGGGAGACCCAGTACTTC. The chain couples TRBV20-1 to TRBJ2-5, with TRBD1 identical over 8 bases. This CDR3 has 11 residues. The ends lost 7 bases at V and 5 bases at J; junction bases unmatched: 3. The germline V gene has CDR1 DFQATT and CDR2 SNEGSKA (reference sequence).

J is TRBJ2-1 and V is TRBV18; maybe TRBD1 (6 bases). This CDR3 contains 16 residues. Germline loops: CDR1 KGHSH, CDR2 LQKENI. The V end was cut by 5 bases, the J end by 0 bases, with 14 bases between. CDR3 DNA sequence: TGTGCCAGCTCATCTTCAGCGGACAGCTCCTACAATGAGCAGTTCTTC. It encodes CASSSSADSSYNEQFF. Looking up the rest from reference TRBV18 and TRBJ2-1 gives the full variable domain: NAGVMQNPRHLVRRRGQEARLRCSPMKGHSHVYWYRQLPEEGLKFMVYLQKENIIDESGMPKERFSAEFPKEGPSILRIQQVVRGDSAAYFCASSSSADSSYNEQFFGPGTRLTVL.

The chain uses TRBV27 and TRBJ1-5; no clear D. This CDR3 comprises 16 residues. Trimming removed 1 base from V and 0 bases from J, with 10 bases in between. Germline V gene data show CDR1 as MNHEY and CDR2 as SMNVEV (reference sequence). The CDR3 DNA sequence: TGTGCCAGCAGTTTATTGGGGAGTAGTAGCAATCAGCCCCAGCATTTT. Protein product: CASSLLGSSSNQPQHF.

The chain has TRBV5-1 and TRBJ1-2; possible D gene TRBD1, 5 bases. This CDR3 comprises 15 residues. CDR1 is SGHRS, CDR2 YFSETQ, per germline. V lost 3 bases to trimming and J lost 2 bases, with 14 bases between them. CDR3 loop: CASSWFPPGNYGYTF. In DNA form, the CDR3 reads TGCGCCAGCAGCTGGTTCCCTCCAGGGAACTATGGCTACACCTTC.

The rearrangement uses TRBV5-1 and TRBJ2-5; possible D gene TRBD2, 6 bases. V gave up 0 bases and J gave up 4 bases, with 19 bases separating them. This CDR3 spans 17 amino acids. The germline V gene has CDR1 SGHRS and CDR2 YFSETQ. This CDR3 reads CASSLDWPGLRGETQYF. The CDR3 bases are TGCGCCAGCAGCTTGGACTGGCCGGGACTCCGAGGAGAGACCCAGTACTTC.

The DNA for the CDR3 is TGTGCCACCAGCAGGGGGACAGGTGGCGAGCAGTACTTC. This codes for CATSRGTGGEQYF. The rearrangement links TRBV15 to TRBJ2-7, with TRBD1 matching over 8 bases. The CDR3 has 13 residues. Trimming removed 3 bases from V and 6 bases from J; junction bases left unmatched: 4. Per the germline V gene, CDR1 is LNHNV and CDR2 is YYDKDF (reference sequence). Filled out from reference TRBV15 and TRBJ2-7, the complete variable domain reads DAMVIQNPRYQVTQFGKPVTLSCSQTLNHNVMYWYQQKSSQAPKLLFHYYDKDFNNEADTPDNFQSRRPNTSFCFLDIRSPGLGDTAMYLCATSRGTGGEQYFGPGTRLTVT.